This T cell receptor beta chain was sequenced for a study of early T cells in non-severe SARS-CoV-2 infection (dated by TCRdb to about 2021). Describing the broader study: TCR sequencing used bulk RNA from unsorted whole blood, so alpha and beta chains could not be paired. Results the study describes overall, beyond this receptor: VDJdb matching was skewed toward anti-spike CD8 responses and likely underestimated virus-specific expansions by missing private and CD4 specificities.

This clonotype was recorded at least ten times. Its cognate antigen has yet to be identified. No per-base quality is available; no much larger clone lies one base away. This was a case-control study nested in a cohort of healthcare workers in London, UK, who had nasopharyngeal swab PCR tests and blood samples taken every week. Healthcare workers were recruited between 23 and 31 March 2020, during the week of the UK lockdown, and were followed weekly for up to roughly 15 weeks. Preparation of the library involved 5' RACE. Sequencer: NextSeq 500. The TCR library protocol attached unique molecular identifiers to individual cDNA molecules to correct for sequencing error and PCR bias. TCR alpha and beta chains were both sequenced, and the abundances of alpha and beta sequences in each sample were closely correlated with each other. In the original analysis: V gene, J gene and CDR3 annotation of TCR sequences was performed with Decombinator V4. TCRs were defined as expanded if a significant change between any two time points was detected under a Poisson model with p below 0.0001. TCR abundances were normalised to the total number of TCRs sequenced per sample and were expressed as counts per million. TRAV1-2 paired with TRAJ12, TRAJ20 or TRAJ33 defined MAIT TCRs, while TRAV10 paired with TRAJ18 defined iNKT TCRs. VDJdb, accessed on 1 November 2021, was searched for TCRs annotated for CMV, EBV and SARS-CoV-2, and TCRs annotated for more than one antigen were excluded. TCRdb reworked the public reads: Q25 trimming with fastp, MiXCR clone assembly, productive beta chains retained. Each entry is one CDR3 protein sequence, shown with its most common DNA and genes. The V and J calls were not made by the authors but by TCRdb's processing. The table for this sample lists tens of thousands of distinct CDR3 sequences; about 4.3% of them were counted only once. Around 6% of the sample lies in the top ten.

Its CDR3 holds 13 amino acids, cysteine through phenylalanine. CDR3 DNA is the only sequence kept; it has 39 bases, read in frame from the first base. Ends trimmed: V by 4 bases, J by 6 bases; bases unmatched to a gene: 7. For CDR1 and CDR2, the germline V gene lists SQVTM and ANQGSEA. The receptor was isolated from an adult who was a healthcare worker with PCR-confirmed SARS-CoV-2 infection or an uninfected control (not recorded which). The sequences come from whole blood, collected at baseline. The rearrangement combines TRBV29-1 with TRBJ1-1, with 8 junctional bases fitting TRBD1. The CDR3 has the sequence CSVGTGRKAEAFF. The nucleotide sequence is TGCAGCGTTGGGACAGGGCGGAAGGCTGAAGCTTTCTTT.